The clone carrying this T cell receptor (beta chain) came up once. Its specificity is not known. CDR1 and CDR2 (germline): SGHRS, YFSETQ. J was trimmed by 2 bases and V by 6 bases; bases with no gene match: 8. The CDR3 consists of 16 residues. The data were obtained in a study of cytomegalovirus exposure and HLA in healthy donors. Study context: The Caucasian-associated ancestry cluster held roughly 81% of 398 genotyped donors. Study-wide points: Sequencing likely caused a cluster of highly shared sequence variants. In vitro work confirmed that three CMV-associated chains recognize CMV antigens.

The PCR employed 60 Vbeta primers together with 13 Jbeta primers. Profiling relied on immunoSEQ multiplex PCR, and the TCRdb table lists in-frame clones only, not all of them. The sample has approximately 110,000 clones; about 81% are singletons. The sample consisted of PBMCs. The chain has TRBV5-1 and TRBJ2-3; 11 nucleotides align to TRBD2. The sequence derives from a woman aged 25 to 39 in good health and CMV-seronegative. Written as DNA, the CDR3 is TGCGCCAGCACCGTCCTGACTAGCGGGGCCACAGATACGCAGTATTTT. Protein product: CASTVLTSGATDTQYF. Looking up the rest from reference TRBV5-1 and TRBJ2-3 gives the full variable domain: KAGVTQTPRYLIKTRGQQVTLSCSPISGHRSVSWYQQTPGQGLQFLFEYFSETQRNKGNFPGRFSGRQFSNSRSEMNVSTLELGDSALYLCASTVLTSGATDTQYFGPGTRLTVL.